This T cell receptor beta chain emerged from a study of T cells in Graves' hyperthyroidism and ophthalmopathy. Looked up from germline, CDR1 is SNHLY and CDR2 is FYNNEI. With 5 bases removed from V and 4 bases from J, the gap between germline ends came to 17 bases. This CDR3 comprises 16 residues. This clonotype has a handful of counts. There were TCR beta CDR3 regions amplified from RNA transcripts. TCR CDR3 regions were first amplified by RT-PCR with HTBI primers. TCRdb called the multiplex PCR reads again in MiXCR, with one record for every CDR3 protein. In the table there are 300,000 or so distinct CDR3 sequences, 17% of which are singletons. Orbital computed tomography and thyroid ultrasound, together with serum TRAb and thyroxine and clinical symptoms, were used for diagnoses.

Input material: blood. The receptor was derived from a woman aged 55-69 years with Graves' ophthalmopathy. V and J are TRBV2 and TRBJ2-2; no definite D call. Here the CDR3 DNA reads TGTGCCAGCAGTCCCGGTACCCTCCCCGGCACCGGGGAGCTGTTTTTT. Translated: CASSPGTLPGTGELFF. Based on the CDR3 plus reference TRBV2 and TRBJ2-2, the full variable domain is EPEVTQTPSHQVTQMGQEVILRCVPISNHLYFYWYRQILGQKVEFLVSFYNNEISEKSEIFDDQFSVERPDGSNFTLKIRSTKLEDSAMYFCASSPGTLPGTGELFFGEGSRLTVL.